The 20 T cell receptor beta chains listed next were all sequenced from one sample in a study of blood T cell repertoires in COVID-19 (dated by TCRdb to 2018 to 2020). Receptors were amplified or captured by the immunoSEQ multiplex PCR assay. Held by TCRdb, this immuneACCESS table contains in-frame sequences only and omits some clones. Under half of the omission traces to an unresolved V gene where checked; the cause of the rest is unknown. This sample is represented by some 120,000 clones; about 92% of them were singletons. The ten largest clones take up over 3.5% of the sample. Source material: peripheral blood. These receptors were obtained from a man aged 45 to 65 with active COVID-19.

The rearrangement links TRBV7-3 to TRBJ1-5; a possible D gene is TRBD1 (6 bases). V was trimmed by 5 bases and J by 5 bases, leaving 10 bases between them. The CDR3 spans 13 residues. CDR1 SGHTA and CDR2 FQGTGA come from the germline V gene. This CDR3 reads CASSQGSDQPQHF. The CDR3, as DNA: TGTGCCAGCAGCCAGGGGAGCGATCAGCCCCAGCATTTT. Full variable domain (missing parts from reference TRBV7-3 and TRBJ1-5): GAGVSQTPSNKVTEKGKYVELRCDPISGHTALYWYRQSLGQGPEFLIYFQGTGAADDSGLPNDRFFAVRPEGSVSTLKIQRTERGDSAVYLCASSQGSDQPQHFGDGTRLSIL.

This chain connects TRBV2 to TRBJ2-7; 13 bases agree with TRBD2. CDR3 size: 16 residues. With V trimmed by 5 bases and J by 5 bases, 9 bases remained unmatched. Germline CDR1 and CDR2: SNHLY and FYNNEI. CDR3 coding DNA: TGTGCCAGCAGTCTAGGGACTAGCGGGGTCCAGCACGAGCAGTACTTC. This sequence encodes CASSLGTSGVQHEQYF. Full variable domain (missing parts from reference TRBV2 and TRBJ2-7): EPEVTQTPSHQVTQMGQEVILRCVPISNHLYFYWYRQILGQKVEFLVSFYNNEISEKSEIFDDQFSVERPDGSNFTLKIRSTKLEDSAMYFCASSLGTSGVQHEQYFGPGTRLTVT.

This sequence joins TRBV27 and TRBJ1-2; TRBD1 is a possible D gene (6 bases). The CDR3 spans 14 residues. V was pared by 8 bases and J by 5 bases, with 18 bases between. The germline V gene has CDR1 MNHEY and CDR2 SMNVEV (reference sequence). The CDR3: CASSPRGRGYGYTF. CDR3 DNA: TGTGCCAGCTCCCCCCGGGGCAGGGGTTATGGCTACACCTTC.

The chain links TRBV5-4 to TRBJ2-3; 8 positions agree with TRBD2. The ends lost 1 base at V and 0 bases at J; junction bases unmatched: 10. CDR3 length: 18 residues. In germline, CDR1 is SGHNT, CDR2 YYREEE (reference sequence). The CDR3 bases are TGTGCCAGCAGCTTGTACGGGCGGGGGGCGTCCAGCACAGATACGCAGTATTTT. It is translated as CASSLYGRGASSTDTQYF.

This clone was seen once. The chain couples TRBV29-1 to TRBJ2-1, with D tentatively TRBD2 (7 bases). Germline V CDR1 and CDR2: SQVTM, ANQGSEA. The CDR3 length is 16 residues. V dropped 4 bases and J dropped 9 bases, with 25 bases sitting between them. Here the CDR3 reads CSVVPGGYEIRGEQFF. The CDR3 DNA reads TGCAGCGTTGTTCCGGGGGGCTATGAGATTCGGGGTGAGCAGTTCTTC.

The chain employs TRBV5-5 and TRBJ1-1; TRBD1 is a possible D gene (5 bases). The germline gives CDR1 SGHKS, CDR2 YYEKEE (reference sequence). Trimming stripped 7 bases from V and 7 bases from J, with 23 bases between. The CDR3 sequence is 15 residues long. CDR3 DNA sequence: TGTGCCAGCGCCCAAGGGGTGGCAGCTTTTGGTGAAGCTTTCTTT. Its protein product is CASAQGVAAFGEAFF. The variable domain in full, completed from reference TRBV5-5 and TRBJ1-1, reads DAGVTQSPTHLIKTRGQQVTLRCSPISGHKSVSWYQQVLGQGPQFIFQYYEKEERGRGNFPDRFSARQFPNYSSELNVNALLLGDSALYLCASAQGVAAFGEAFFGQGTRLTVV.

The V gene is TRBV15, the J gene TRBJ2-3; maybe TRBD1 (5 bases). This CDR3 region has 14 residues. Deletions cut 3 bases from V and 3 bases from J, with 10 bases between. Germline V CDR1 and CDR2: LNHNV, YYDKDF (reference sequence). CDR3 in amino acids: CATSRGPATDTQYF. DNA of the CDR3: TGTGCCACCAGCAGGGGGCCCGCGACAGATACGCAGTATTTT.

The chain carries TRBV6-5 and TRBJ1-5; 8 nucleotides agree with TRBD1. The germline V gene has CDR1 MNHEY and CDR2 SVGAGI. V trimming: 6 bases; J trimming: 6 bases; junction bases outside the gene matches: 7. This CDR3 is 14 amino acids long. The CDR3 DNA reads TGTGCCAGCAGATTACAGGGGGGAGGTCAGCCCCAGCATTTT. This encodes CASRLQGGGQPQHF.

The V gene is TRBV6-7, the J gene TRBJ2-5; 11 bases are shared with TRBD2. TRBV6-7 is reported as an ORF; its role is uncertain. The CDR3 runs 17 residues. The ends lost 0 bases at V and 5 bases at J; junction bases unmatched: 8. For the CDR3, the DNA is TGTGCCAGCAGTTACTCTGAACTAGCGGGAGTCATTGAGACCCAGTACTTC. As protein: CASSYSELAGVIETQYF.

The V call is TRBV27, the J call TRBJ2-1; 11 nucleotides align to TRBD2. CDR1 and CDR2 from the germline V gene are MNHEY and SMNVEV (reference sequence). This CDR3 comprises 19 residues. V lost 2 bases, J lost 0 bases, and 9 bases stayed unmatched. The CDR3 sequence: CASSLIPSGGTRSYNEQFF. The CDR3 region has the DNA TGTGCCAGCAGTTTAATTCCTAGCGGGGGGACTCGCTCCTACAATGAGCAGTTCTTC.

This clone came up once. The chain uses TRBV9 and TRBJ2-1; 10 positions agree with TRBD1. The CDR3 length is 15 residues. CDR1 SGDLS and CDR2 YYNGEE come from the germline V gene. J lost 6 bases, V lost 3 bases, and 6 bases had no gene match. The DNA of the CDR3 is TGTGCCAGCAGCGCCGGGACAGGGGTGGGCAATGAGCAGTTCTTC. Protein sequence: CASSAGTGVGNEQFF.

The chain links TRBV20-1 to TRBJ1-3; D ambiguous. CDR3 size: 11 residues. The germline gives CDR1 DFQATT, CDR2 SNEGSKA (reference sequence). Trimming took off 4 bases at V and 4 bases at J, with 5 bases between the two ends. The CDR3 nucleotides are TGCAGTGCTATACTCGGAAACACCATATATTTT. It translates to CSAILGNTIYF.

The table lists this clone with a few counts. CDR3 sequence (DNA): TGTGCCAGCACCGACAGGGGGCTGGTCTACGAGCAGTACGTC. Translation gives CASTDRGLVYEQYV. The chain joins TRBV7-7 to TRBJ2-7; TRBD1 matches at 10 bases. The CDR3 runs 14 residues. Germline V CDR1 and CDR2: SSHAT, FNYEAQ (reference sequence). Trimming at V came to 7 bases and at J to 3 bases, leaving 6 bases not matched to a gene.

The J gene is TRBJ1-3, the V gene TRBV5-4; 7 nucleotides agree with TRBD1. The junction had 11 bases not matched to a gene; V was cut back by 8 bases and J by 0 bases. In germline, CDR1 is SGHNT, CDR2 YYREEE (reference sequence). CDR3 length equals 16 residues. The DNA for the CDR3 is TGTGCCAGTAAAACAGGGGCCACCTCCTCTGGAAACACCATATATTTT. Protein: CASKTGATSSGNTIYF.

Worth noting for this clone: The junction and the germline gene differ at one end; a read error may be behind it. The chain joins TRBV9 to TRBJ1-5, with D possibly matching TRBD1 (5 bases). This CDR3 contains 15 residues. Germline V gene lookup returns CDR1 SGDLS and CDR2 YYNGEE. CDR3 region: CASSLTGALNQPQHF. As DNA, the CDR3 is TGTGCCAGCAGCCTTACAGGAGCGCTTAATCAACCCCAGCATTTT.

V gene TRBV12-3 or TRBV12-4 combines with J gene TRBJ2-1; no clear D gene. V lost 6 bases, J lost 4 bases, and 7 bases lay in between. This CDR3 comprises 12 residues. CDR3 in amino acids: CASSVVYNEQFF. CDR3 sequence (DNA): TGTGCCAGCAGCGTAGTATACAATGAGCAGTTCTTC.

The chain carries TRBV21-1 and TRBJ2-2; whether TRBD2, the table's D call, matches the DNA was not checked. TRBV21-1 is reported as a pseudogene. This CDR3 is built from 18 residues. CDR3 sequence (DNA): TGTGCCAGCAGCAAAGCGATAACGGGATGGAGGAACACCGGGGAGCTGTTTTTT. It codes for CASSKAITGWRNTGELFF.

The chain recombines TRBV29-1 with TRBJ1-1; tentatively, D is TRBD1 (5 bases). The CDR3 covers 15 residues. V dropped 2 bases and J dropped 7 bases, with 20 bases sitting between them. Germline CDR1 reads SQVTM; CDR2 reads ANQGSEA. This CDR3 reads CSVEWENTPGLEAFF. The CDR3 DNA reads as TGCAGCGTTGAATGGGAAAACACGCCGGGACTTGAAGCTTTCTTT.

The gene calls are TRBV19 and TRBJ1-5, with a weak D call TRBD1 (5 bases). Germline values: CDR1 LNHDA, CDR2 SQIVND (reference sequence). V was shortened by 2 bases and J by 6 bases, with 8 bases between the two germline ends. The CDR3 totals 13 residues. CDR3 loop: CASSIRGPQPQHF. In nucleotides, the CDR3 is TGTGCCAGTAGTATAAGGGGCCCTCAGCCCCAGCATTTT.

This clone was picked up a small number of times. The chain couples TRBV6-5 to TRBJ1-6; weak D call: TRBD1 (5 bases). Germline loops: CDR1 MNHEY, CDR2 SVGAGI. The CDR3 sequence is 13 residues long. Deletions cut 8 bases from V and 9 bases from J, with 14 bases between. The CDR3 region is CASGGALGSPLHF. The CDR3 DNA sequence: TGTGCCAGCGGAGGGGCTTTGGGTTCACCCCTCCACTTT.